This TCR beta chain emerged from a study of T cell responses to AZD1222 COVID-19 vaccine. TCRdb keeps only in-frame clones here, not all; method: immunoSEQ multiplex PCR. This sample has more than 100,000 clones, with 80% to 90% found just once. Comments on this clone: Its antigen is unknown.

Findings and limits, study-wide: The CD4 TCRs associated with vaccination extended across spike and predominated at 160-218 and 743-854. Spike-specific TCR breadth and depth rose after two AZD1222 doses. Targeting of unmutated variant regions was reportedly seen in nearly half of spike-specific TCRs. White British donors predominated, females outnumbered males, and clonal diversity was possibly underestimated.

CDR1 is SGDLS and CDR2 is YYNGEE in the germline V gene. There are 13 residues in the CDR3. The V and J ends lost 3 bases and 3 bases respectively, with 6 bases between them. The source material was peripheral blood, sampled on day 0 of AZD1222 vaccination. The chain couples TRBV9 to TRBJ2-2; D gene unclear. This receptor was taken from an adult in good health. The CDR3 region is CASSEPHTGELFF. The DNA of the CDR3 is TGTGCCAGCAGCGAGCCCCACACCGGGGAGCTGTTTTTT.